This T cell receptor (beta chain) was recovered during a study of blood T cell repertoires in COVID-19. The wider study: Some COVID-19 samples were acute and others convalescent; all came from the United States, Italy and Spain. From T cells, B-cell-depleted T cells, or PBMCs came the material, which was cDNA or gDNA.

V lost 2 bases, J lost 3 bases, and 8 bases lay in between. Germline lookup yields CDR1 SNHLY and CDR2 FYNNEI. This CDR3 has 14 residues. In the original processing: Estimation of nucleated cell counts was performed using reference gene primer amplification. Assay: immunoSEQ multiplex PCR; the TCRdb copy retains only in-frame clones and omits some. That table supplies the V and J calls and clone size; D and trimming were determined from the DNA. The table has about 43,000 clones, 75% to 85% seen once. Sequencing used peripheral blood. The V and J genes are TRBV2 and TRBJ1-5, with D perhaps matching TRBD1 (6 bases). The receptor comes from an older man in a cohort sampled during active COVID-19. The CDR3 spells CASSENRDNQPQHF. The CDR3 DNA follows: TGTGCCAGCAGTGAAAACAGGGACAATCAGCCCCAGCATTTT. Looking up the rest from reference TRBV2 and TRBJ1-5 gives the full variable domain: EPEVTQTPSHQVTQMGQEVILRCVPISNHLYFYWYRQILGQKVEFLVSFYNNEISEKSEIFDDQFSVERPDGSNFTLKIRSTKLEDSAMYFCASSENRDNQPQHFGDGTRLSIL.